Included here is one TCR beta chain sequence, with context. What it recognizes is unknown. The data are from a study of T cell repertoires in cytomegalovirus infection. As for the study in general: CMV infection together with matching HLA type was indicated by public TCR beta signatures.

General study results and limits: Summed public TCR beta family frequency identified CMV carriers bearing the relevant HLA. Clonotype analysis showed dominance of the ex vivo response by HLA-C-restricted CMV-specific TCR beta clonotypes.

The CDR3 runs 12 residues. The ends were cut back, 3 bases at V and 6 bases at J, with 10 bases in the middle. Germline CDR1 and CDR2: DFQATT and SNEGSKA (reference sequence). Each CDR3 protein gets one entry after TCRdb re-called the reads with MiXCR. The sample includes roughly 230,000 distinct CDR3 sequences, approximately 24% of them seen just once. The sequence derives from a human donor in good health (CMV status not recorded). Some clones in this sample may be carry-over from other donors' samples. The chain joins TRBV20-1 to TRBJ2-3; D gene ambiguous. Material for sequencing was CD8+ T cells from PBMCs. CDR3 residues: CSASTTTDTQYF. Here the CDR3 DNA reads TGCAGTGCTAGCACCACCACGGATACGCAGTATTTT.